The 10 T cell receptor beta chains presented below share a single source sample, sequenced in a study of T cells and copy number aberrations in small-cell lung cancer. The assay was immunoSEQ multiplex PCR, and TCRdb's table has in-frame clones only and misses some. The sample includes over 300 clones, around four fifths of them seen just once. Sequenced input: tumor tissue. These receptors were taken from a woman aged 55-70 years with small cell lung cancer.

This clone was seen a few times. This sequence joins TRBV14 and TRBJ1-2; D call uncertain. Germline CDR1 SGHDN, CDR2 FVKESK. Trimming took 2 bases from V and 2 from J, leaving 9 bases between them. CDR3 length: 14 residues. The CDR3 protein is CASSQWGGNYGYTF. The DNA for the CDR3 is TGTGCCAGCAGCCAATGGGGAGGAAACTATGGCTACACCTTC.

CDR3 in DNA: TGTGCCAGCAGTCCGAGCGGGAATCACAATGAGCAGTTCTTC. Its protein is CASSPSGNHNEQFF. This chain links TRBV7-9 with TRBJ2-1; 7 nucleotides line up with TRBD2. CDR1 is SEHNR and CDR2 is FQNEAQ in the germline V gene (reference sequence). The V segment lost 6 bases and the J segment 5 bases; nucleotides outside the gene matches: 7. The CDR3 has 14 amino acids.

The V and J genes are TRBV6-6 and TRBJ2-5; D not certain. The CDR3 covers 11 residues. The V and J ends lost 6 bases and 4 bases respectively, with 6 bases between them. CDR1 is MNHNY, CDR2 SVGAGI, per germline (reference sequence). The CDR3 loop is CASRLTETQYF. CDR3 nucleotide sequence: TGTGCCAGCAGACTCACAGAGACCCAGTACTTC.

This sequence joins TRBV9 and TRBJ2-6, with D possibly TRBD2 on 5 matching bases. The V and J ends lost 4 bases and 0 bases respectively, with 5 bases between them. Germline assignment: CDR1 SGDLS and CDR2 YYNGEE. CDR3 length equals 14 residues. CDR3 in amino acids: CASSTSSGANVLTF. The CDR3 nucleotides read TGTGCCAGCAGCACTAGCTCTGGGGCCAACGTCCTGACTTTC.

This sequence joins TRBV11-2 and TRBJ2-5, with TRBD2 identical over 8 bases. The CDR3 is made up of 16 amino acids. Germline V gene lookup returns CDR1 SGHAT and CDR2 FQNNGV. The ends lost 1 base at V and 2 bases at J; junction bases unmatched: 6. Written as DNA, the CDR3 is TGTGCCAGCAGCTTAGTCCCAGCGGGGGTGCAAGAGACCCAGTACTTC. Translation: CASSLVPAGVQETQYF.

CDR3 loop: CASSFAGEPNYGYTF. The CDR3 DNA follows: TGTGCCAGTAGTTTCGCCGGGGAGCCTAACTATGGCTACACCTTC. The gene calls are TRBV19 and TRBJ1-2; no firm D call. CDR1 is LNHDA and CDR2 is SQIVND in the germline V gene (reference sequence). This CDR3 spans 15 amino acids. Trimming removed 5 bases from V and 0 bases from J, with 13 bases in between.

The V and J genes are TRBV11-2 and TRBJ2-6, with 9 bases matching TRBD1. Germline CDR1 SGHAT, CDR2 FQNNGV. Trimming cost V 8 bases and J 0 bases; bases outside gene matches: 8. The CDR3 consists of 17 residues. The CDR3 nucleotides read TGTGCCAGCCGCCCCGTACAGGGGGCCTCTGGGGCCAACGTCCTGACTTTC. Translation gives CASRPVQGASGANVLTF.

The CDR3 protein is CAWSVGTTSYEQYF. The CDR3 DNA reads as TGTGCCTGGAGTGTTGGGACCACATCCTACGAGCAGTACTTC. The chain has TRBV30 and TRBJ2-7; D tentatively reads TRBD1 or TRBD2 (5 bases each). CDR3 length equals 14 residues. Germline assignment: CDR1 GTSNPN and CDR2 SVGIG (reference sequence). The V end was cut by 0 bases, the J end by 1 base, with 10 bases between.

This clone was found a few times. This chain joins TRBV6-6 and TRBJ1-2; D gene uncertain. Germline values: CDR1 MNHNY, CDR2 SVGAGI (reference sequence). V was clipped by 3 bases and J by 8 bases, with 10 bases between them. This CDR3 comprises 12 residues. The CDR3 DNA reads as TGTGCCAGCAGTTATGAGGCCGGAGGCTACACCTTC. It is translated as CASSYEAGGYTF.

This clone was detected only a few times. This chain links TRBV7-9 with TRBJ1-1; possibly TRBD1 for D (5 bases). Germline V gene data show CDR1 as SEHNR and CDR2 as FQNEAQ (reference sequence). The V end was cut by 3 bases, the J end by 0 bases, with 11 bases between. The CDR3 length is 15 residues. The CDR3 protein is CASSFGGRMNTEAFF. CDR3 nucleotide sequence: TGTGCCAGCAGCTTTGGGGGGAGGATGAACACTGAAGCTTTCTTT.